A selection of T cell receptor beta chains follows, all from one sample in a study of T cell responses to AZD1222 COVID-19 vaccine. This table comes from immunoSEQ multiplex PCR, and its TCRdb copy is limited to in-frame clones, with some not included. The sample comprises approximately 79,000 clones, approximately 89% of which are singletons, and 15% to 20% rests with the top ten. The sample was peripheral blood, taken on day 0 of AZD1222 vaccination. The receptor set was obtained from an adult in good health. Each CDR3 is given with its conserved first and last residue. The D gene is left open where the match is weak.

V: TRBV3-1/TRBV3-2; D: .; length: 13; J: TRBJ1-3; CDR3: CASSQTVGNTIYF; DNA: TGTGCCAGCAGCCAGACAGTTGGAAACACCATATATTTT
V: TRBV10-3; D: .; length: 13; J: TRBJ1-5; CDR3: CAIRSSTGQPQHF; DNA: TGTGCCATCAGGAGCTCGACGGGGCAGCCCCAGCATTTT
V: TRBV7-9; D: TRBD2; length: 17; J: TRBJ2-2; CDR3: CASSLAASGLYTGELFF; DNA: TGTGCCAGCAGCTTAGCCGCTAGCGGGCTATACACCGGGGAGCTGTTTTTT
V: TRBV29-1; D: TRBD1; length: 14; J: TRBJ2-1; CDR3: CSGGEGTGRNEQFF; DNA: TGCAGCGGCGGAGAGGGGACAGGGCGCAATGAGCAGTTCTTC
V: TRBV18; D: .; length: 14; J: TRBJ1-1; CDR3: CASSPDSQGTEAFF; DNA: TGTGCCAGCTCACCGGACAGCCAGGGGACTGAAGCTTTCTTT
V: TRBV15; D: TRBD1; length: 17; J: TRBJ1-1; CDR3: CATSRETGTGINTEAFF; DNA: TGTGCCACCAGCAGAGAGACCGGGACAGGGATCAACACTGAAGCTTTCTTT
V: TRBV12-3/TRBV12-4; D: .; length: 13; J: TRBJ1-2; CDR3: CASSLGSSYGYTF; DNA: TGTGCCAGCAGCCTAGGGAGTAGCTATGGCTACACCTTC
V: TRBV5-1; D: .; length: 15; J: TRBJ1-6; CDR3: CASRVDQGANSPLHF; DNA: TGCGCCAGCAGGGTGGATCAGGGAGCTAATTCACCCCTCCACTTT
V: TRBV19; D: .; length: 16; J: TRBJ2-4; CDR3: CASSIDRASPKNIQYF; DNA: TGTGCCAGTAGTATAGATCGCGCTTCTCCAAAAAACATTCAGTACTTC
V: TRBV21-1; D: .; length: 14; J: TRBJ1-1; CDR3: CASSKRDGEGEAFF; DNA: TGTGCCAGCAGCAAAAGGGATGGGGAAGGTGAAGCTTTCTTT
V: TRBV7-9; D: .; length: 13; J: TRBJ1-1; CDR3: CASSLRGGAEAFF; DNA: TGTGCCAGCAGCCTAAGGGGTGGCGCTGAAGCTTTCTTT
V: TRBV7-2; D: TRBD2; length: 14; J: TRBJ2-3; CDR3: CASSLSGRSDTQYF; DNA: TGTGCCAGCAGCTTAAGCGGGAGGTCAGATACGCAGTATTTT
V: TRBV5-1; D: .; length: 13; J: TRBJ1-1; CDR3: CASSLASNTEAFF; DNA: TGCGCCAGCAGCTTGGCCTCAAACACTGAAGCTTTCTTT
V: TRBV3-1/TRBV3-2; D: .; length: 15; J: TRBJ2-1; CDR3: CASSQALGGYNEQFF; DNA: TGTGCCAGCAGCCAAGCCTTGGGGGGCTACAATGAGCAGTTCTTC
V: TRBV29-1; D: .; length: 13; J: TRBJ1-1; CDR3: CSFAQSWNTEAFF; DNA: TGCAGCTTTGCCCAGAGCTGGAACACTGAAGCTTTCTTT